The 15 T cell receptor beta chains listed next were all sequenced from one sample in a study of T cell repertoires in cytomegalovirus infection. Antigens for these TCRs are unknown. TCRdb passed the reads through MiXCR, listing each CDR3 protein once. This sample has under 500,000 distinct CDR3 sequences, with 42% found just once. Material: cultured PBMCs, obtained from culture after CMV antigen stimulation. The receptors derive from a human donor in good health (CMV status not recorded). Some clones in this sample may be carry-over from other donors' samples.

There are a few counts of this clonotype. This rearrangement joins TRBV19 to TRBJ1-1; D ambiguous. Trimming removed 7 bases at V and 7 bases at J, with 13 bases between. Germline V gene lookup returns CDR1 LNHDA and CDR2 SQIVND (reference sequence). CDR3 length equals 12 residues. This CDR3 reads CASTTLAHEAFF. CDR3 DNA: TGTGCCAGTACCACGCTGGCACATGAAGCTTTCTTT.

Regarding this clonotype: One end of the junction is discordant with germline, which a read error may explain. The J gene is TRBJ2-7, the V gene TRBV28; possible D gene TRBD2, 6 bases. Germline values: CDR1 MDHEN, CDR2 SYDVKM. This CDR3 has 12 amino acids. CDR3 residues: CASSLAGHTGSF. CDR3 DNA sequence: TGTGCCAGCAGTTTGGCGGGGCACACGGGCTCCTTC.

The J gene is TRBJ1-1, the V gene TRBV2, with 7 bases fitting TRBD1. V lost 6 bases and J lost 0; bases outside the gene matches: 4. Germline V CDR1 and CDR2: SNHLY, FYNNEI. The CDR3 length is 14 residues. CDR3 DNA sequence: TGTGCCAGCAGGTCGGGACAGATGAACACTGAAGCTTTCTTT. This sequence encodes CASRSGQMNTEAFF.

V usage is TRBV7-2 and J usage is TRBJ2-1; 10 nucleotides agree with TRBD2. Per the germline V gene, CDR1 is SGHTA and CDR2 is FQGNSA. The ends lost 3 bases at V and 5 bases at J; junction bases unmatched: 7. The CDR3 runs 16 residues. This chain's CDR3 is CASSLGGTSGNNEQFF. CDR3 nucleotide sequence: TGTGCCAGCAGCTTGGGGGGAACTAGCGGGAACAATGAGCAGTTCTTC. The entire variable domain, with the rest obtained from reference TRBV7-2 and TRBJ2-1, is as follows: GAGVSQSPSNKVTEKGKDVELRCDPISGHTALYWYRQSLGQGLEFLIYFQGNSAPDKSGLPSDRFSAERTGGSVSTLTIQRTQQEDSAVYLCASSLGGTSGNNEQFFGPGTRLTVL.

This chain links TRBV4-3 with TRBJ2-5; D assignment may be TRBD1 or TRBD2 (5 bases each). V lost 2 bases and J 1 base, leaving 26 bases between the germline ends. The CDR3 sequence is 20 residues long. Per germline, CDR1 LGHNA and CDR2 YSLEER. As DNA, the CDR3 is TGCGCCAGCAGCCAACGCCTGTTGGCAGGGCCGACTATAGCCCAAGAGACCCAGTACTTC. This encodes CASSQRLLAGPTIAQETQYF.

This clonotype was seen a few times. V gene TRBV12-3 or TRBV12-4 combines with J gene TRBJ1-5; D perhaps matches TRBD1 (5 bases). The germline V and J ends were trimmed by 2 bases and 7 bases, with 12 bases remaining between them. The CDR3 runs 14 residues. CDR3 residues: CASSLRFWGQPQHF. CDR3 coding DNA: TGTGCCAGCAGTTTAAGGTTTTGGGGCCAGCCCCAGCATTTT.

This clonotype was seen just once. The chain combines TRBV20-1 with TRBJ2-1, with TRBD1 as a possible D gene (6 bases). The V and J ends lost 6 bases and 8 bases respectively, with 14 bases between them. Germline V gene sequence: CDR1 DFQATT, CDR2 SNEGSKA (reference sequence). The CDR3 is 12 residues long. CDR3 loop: CSADPQGYEQFF. The CDR3 DNA reads as TGCAGTGCCGACCCGCAGGGGTATGAGCAGTTCTTC.

The chain combines TRBV7-2 with TRBJ2-1, with 7 nucleotides matching TRBD2. CDR1 and CDR2 (germline): SGHTA, FQGNSA. This CDR3 is 17 amino acids long. V shed 1 base and J 0 bases; nucleotides not matched to a gene: 6. The CDR3 region is CASSLDGGGSSYNEQFF. In nucleotides, the CDR3 is TGTGCCAGCAGCTTAGATGGCGGGGGATCCTCCTACAATGAGCAGTTCTTC.

The chain couples TRBV11-2 to TRBJ2-1; D remains ambiguous. With 4 bases removed from V and 7 bases from J, the gap between germline ends came to 14 bases. Germline V gene data show CDR1 as SGHAT and CDR2 as FQNNGV. CDR3 length equals 14 residues. In nucleotides, the CDR3 is TGTGCCAGCAGCTCTGGATACGGTCGGAATGAGCAGTTCTTC. This translates into CASSSGYGRNEQFF.

The chain links TRBV28 to TRBJ2-5; 8 nucleotides agree with TRBD1. The trim removed 3 bases at V and 6 bases at J, leaving 12 bases unmatched. CDR3 length equals 16 residues. CDR1 is MDHEN and CDR2 is SYDVKM in the germline V gene. The CDR3 spells CASSFGTGGFLKTQYF. The CDR3 DNA is TGTGCCAGCAGTTTCGGCACAGGGGGATTCTTGAAGACCCAGTACTTC.

The chain uses TRBV6-1 and TRBJ2-2; D remains unclear. Germline CDR1 and CDR2: MNHNS and SASEGT. Trimming cost V 7 bases and J 0 bases, with 15 bases left between them. The CDR3 is 16 residues long. The CDR3, as DNA: TGTGCCAGCACCTTGACCCGGTTCGCGAACACCGGGGAGCTGTTTTTT. Its protein product is CASTLTRFANTGELFF.

This chain joins TRBV7-2 and TRBJ2-3, with TRBD1 matching 7 bases. Germline V gene lookup returns CDR1 SGHTA and CDR2 FQGNSA. The CDR3 has 16 amino acids. V was pared by 5 bases and J by 0 bases, with 8 bases of the junction left unmatched. CDR3 DNA: TGTGCCAGCAGCCAAGACAGGGCTTCTAGCACAGATACGCAGTATTTT. This codes for CASSQDRASSTDTQYF.

This chain uses TRBV12-3 or TRBV12-4 with TRBJ1-3, with D perhaps TRBD1 (5 bases). V lost 6 bases to trimming and J lost 1 base, with 13 bases between them. There are 15 residues in the CDR3. The CDR3 is CASSRGGGSGNTIYF. The CDR3 DNA sequence: TGTGCCAGCAGCCGCGGCGGGGGTTCTGGAAACACCATATATTTT.

J is TRBJ2-7 and V is TRBV7-6; D might be TRBD2 (5 bases). Germline loops: CDR1 SGHVS, CDR2 FNYEAQ. This CDR3 has 15 amino acids. Trimming stripped 5 bases from V and 5 bases from J, with 19 bases between. The chain's CDR3 is CASSIEGWEVDEQYF. The CDR3, as DNA: TGTGCCAGCAGCATAGAGGGTTGGGAAGTGGACGAGCAGTACTTC.

The chain is built from TRBV7-6 and TRBJ2-3; possible D gene TRBD2, 5 bases. Germline lookup yields CDR1 SGHVS and CDR2 FNYEAQ. V was shortened by 4 bases and J by 10 bases, with 12 bases between the two germline ends. There are 12 residues in the CDR3. CDR3: CASSSDGDAQYF. For the CDR3, the DNA is TGTGCCAGCAGCTCCGACGGGGATGCGCAGTATTTT.